Following are 25 T cell receptor beta chains from one sample sequenced in a study of blood T cell repertoires in COVID-19. TCRdb's table, derived via immunoSEQ multiplex PCR, lists solely in-frame clones and lacks some. This table holds around 100,000 clones, nearly 90% found once. The sample was peripheral blood. These receptor sequences come from a man aged 45 to 65 in a cohort sampled during active COVID-19.

The chain links TRBV2 to TRBJ1-2; perhaps TRBD1 as D (5 bases). CDR3 size: 14 residues. V was trimmed by 3 bases and J by 4 bases, leaving 12 bases between them. Germline CDR1 is SNHLY and CDR2 is FYNNEI. The CDR3 DNA sequence: TGTGCCAGCAGTGAGTCGTTGACAGTCTATGGCTACACCTTC. It is translated as CASSESLTVYGYTF.

The gene calls are TRBV2 and TRBJ2-3, with 15 bases lining up with TRBD2. The length of the CDR3 is 16 residues. With 6 bases clipped from V and 4 bases from J, the junction kept 5 bases outside the gene matches. Per the germline V gene, CDR1 is SNHLY and CDR2 is FYNNEI. The CDR3 nucleotides are TGTGCCAGCAGCGCTCGGACTAGCGGGGGGGCAGATACGCAGTATTTT. This encodes CASSARTSGGADTQYF.

This chain uses TRBV18 with TRBJ1-5; perhaps TRBD1 as D (5 bases). The CDR3 extends over 13 amino acids. CDR1 KGHSH and CDR2 LQKENI come from the germline V gene. Trimming cost V 4 bases and J 1 base, with 5 bases left between them. The CDR3 spells CASSRQSNQPQHF. The DNA for the CDR3 is TGTGCCAGCTCACGACAGAGCAATCAGCCCCAGCATTTT.

This chain links TRBV14 with TRBJ2-7; a possible D gene is TRBD2 (6 bases). The CDR3 covers 15 residues. Germline-derived CDR1 and CDR2 are SGHDN and FVKESK. V was cut by 1 base and J by 3 bases, with 13 bases left in between. CDR3 in DNA: TGTGCCAGCAGCCAAGTGAGCGGGTCAGGCTACGAGCAGTACTTC. Amino acids: CASSQVSGSGYEQYF.

The rearrangement links TRBV19 to TRBJ2-5; the D gene is possibly TRBD1 (5 bases). Germline V gene data show CDR1 as LNHDA and CDR2 as SQIVND (reference sequence). The CDR3 is 14 residues long. V was shortened by 3 bases and J by 4 bases, with 12 bases between the two germline ends. In nucleotides, the CDR3 is TGTGCCAGTAGTATTAATTGGGGCCCAGAGACCCAGTACTTC. This gives the protein CASSINWGPETQYF.

This clone was found a few times. The chain links TRBV7-9 to TRBJ1-2; D may be TRBD1 (5 bases). The CDR3 totals 13 residues. Trimming stripped 1 base from V and 4 bases from J, with 7 bases between. From germline, CDR1 is SEHNR and CDR2 FQNEAQ (reference sequence). The CDR3 DNA reads as TGTGCCAGCAGCTTAGGACAGAGCTATGGCTACACCTTC. This codes for CASSLGQSYGYTF.

The chain joins TRBV2 to TRBJ1-1, with D perhaps TRBD1 (6 bases). Between the trimmed V and J ends, which lost 7 bases and 1 base, there was a span of 10 bases. The germline CDR1 and CDR2 sequences are SNHLY and FYNNEI. CDR3 length: 13 residues. CDR3 in amino acids: CASIRGQNTEAFF. CDR3 DNA: TGTGCCAGCATAAGGGGACAGAACACTGAAGCTTTCTTT.

The chain recombines TRBV7-2 with TRBJ1-1; 7 bases line up with TRBD1. The length of the CDR3 is 15 residues. Looked up from germline, CDR1 is SGHTA and CDR2 is FQGNSA. J was trimmed by 13 bases and V by 1 base; bases with no gene match: 15. The CDR3 region has the DNA TGTGCCAGCAGCTTAGGTTTTCGGGCAGGGGGACCGGATTTCTTT. Translated, it gives CASSLGFRAGGPDFF.

V and J are TRBV10-2 and TRBJ1-5, with D perhaps TRBD1 (5 bases). The CDR3 is made up of 15 amino acids. Trimming took off 3 bases at V and 0 bases at J, with 9 bases between the two ends. Per the germline V gene, CDR1 is WSHSY and CDR2 is SAAADI. The CDR3 nucleotides read TGCGCCAGCAGTGATTCGGGGGGTAGCAATCAGCCCCAGCATTTT. It translates to CASSDSGGSNQPQHF.

The J gene is TRBJ1-6, the V gene TRBV3-1 (or the pseudogene TRBV3-2), with a weak D call TRBD1 (5 bases). There are 15 residues in the CDR3. Germline V CDR1 and CDR2: LGHDT, YNNKEL (reference sequence). Trimming removed 4 bases at V and 10 bases at J, with 17 bases between. The CDR3 DNA reads as TGTGCCAGCAGCCGGGGTGGGGGGGATGTATCACCCCTCCACTTT. This gives the protein CASSRGGGDVSPLHF.

The rearrangement links TRBV19 to TRBJ2-2; weak D call: TRBD2 (5 bases). The CDR3 has 14 amino acids. Trimming cost V 5 bases and J 4 bases, with 11 bases left between them. Germline V lookup: CDR1 LNHDA, CDR2 SQIVND (reference sequence). The DNA for the CDR3 is TGTGCCAGTAGTTTACAGCGGTCCACCGGGGAGCTGTTTTTT. Its protein is CASSLQRSTGELFF.

The genes are TRBV12-3 or TRBV12-4 and TRBJ1-1, with D perhaps TRBD1 (6 bases). The CDR3 contains 13 residues. The V gene lost 5 bases and the J gene lost 1 base, with 8 bases spanning the gap. The CDR3 here is CASSRDKNTEAFF. CDR3 nucleotide sequence: TGTGCCAGCAGTCGGGACAAGAACACTGAAGCTTTCTTT.

The gene calls are TRBV19 and TRBJ2-7, with D perhaps matching TRBD2 (6 bases). Germline V gives CDR1 LNHDA, CDR2 SQIVND (reference sequence). V was cut by 2 bases and J by 6 bases, with 11 bases left in between. The CDR3 contains 13 residues. For the CDR3, the DNA is TGTGCCAGTAGTATACTAGTGGGGGGCGAGCAGTACTTC. It is translated as CASSILVGGEQYF. The whole variable domain, filled in from reference TRBV19 and TRBJ2-7, reads DGGITQSPKYLFRKEGQNVTLSCEQNLNHDAMYWYRQDPGQGLRLIYYSQIVNDFQKGDIAEGYSVSREKKESFPLTVTSAQKNPTAFYLCASSILVGGEQYFGPGTRLTVT.

J is TRBJ2-2 and V is TRBV7-2; 9 positions agree with TRBD2. Per the germline V gene, CDR1 is SGHTA and CDR2 is FQGNSA. The CDR3 contains 15 residues. Trimming took 2 bases from V and 7 from J; bases not matched to a gene: 5. The CDR3 nucleotides read TGTGCCAGCAGCTTACGGCGGGGGGGCGACGGGGAGCTGTTTTTT. This gives the protein CASSLRRGGDGELFF.

J is TRBJ2-1 and V is TRBV5-4; 7 bases align to TRBD2. The CDR3 totals 16 residues. Trimming removed 0 bases from V and 3 bases from J; junction bases left unmatched: 6. The germline CDR1 and CDR2 sequences are SGHNT and YYREEE (reference sequence). The chain's CDR3 is CASSLEGTTRYNEQFF. The CDR3 nucleotides read TGTGCCAGCAGCTTGGAAGGGACTACCCGCTACAATGAGCAGTTCTTC. The variable domain in full, completed from reference TRBV5-4 and TRBJ2-1, reads ETGVTQSPTHLIKTRGQQVTLRCSSQSGHNTVSWYQQALGQGPQFIFQYYREEENGRGNFPPRFSGLQFPNYSSELNVNALELDDSALYLCASSLEGTTRYNEQFFGPGTRLTVL.

This clone was detected only a few times. This chain links TRBV12-3 or TRBV12-4 with TRBJ1-2; 7 bases are shared with TRBD1. Trimming took 6 bases from V and 5 from J; bases not matched to a gene: 6. The CDR3 is made up of 13 amino acids. This CDR3 reads CASSSQGIYGYTF. The CDR3, as DNA: TGTGCCAGCAGCTCACAGGGGATATATGGCTACACCTTC.

The chain carries TRBV5-4 and TRBJ2-1; a possible D gene is TRBD2 (7 bases). CDR1 is SGHNT and CDR2 is YYREEE in the germline V gene (reference sequence). The CDR3 consists of 13 residues. V lost 2 bases and J 9 bases, leaving 12 bases between the germline ends. CDR3 sequence reads: CASSFGGLGEQFF. The CDR3 DNA follows: TGTGCCAGCAGCTTCGGGGGGCTCGGTGAGCAGTTCTTC.

This clone appeared a single time. J is TRBJ1-2 and V is TRBV5-6, with 8 nucleotides matching TRBD1. CDR3 length: 18 residues. V lost 4 bases and J lost 0; bases outside the gene matches: 14. CDR1 SGHDT and CDR2 YYEEEE come from the germline V gene. The CDR3 reads CASSRTGTGRLANYGYTF. The CDR3 DNA reads as TGTGCCAGCAGCAGAACCGGGACAGGTAGACTAGCTAACTATGGCTACACCTTC.

The rearrangement joins TRBV5-1 to TRBJ2-5; 11 bases agree with TRBD1. V trimming: 5 bases; J trimming: 3 bases; junction bases outside the gene matches: 6. Germline CDR1 reads SGHRS; CDR2 reads YFSETQ. The CDR3 is 15 amino acids. This CDR3 is CASSYGTGGEETQYF. The CDR3 bases are TGCGCCAGCAGTTATGGGACAGGGGGGGAAGAGACCCAGTACTTC.

The chain links TRBV7-9 to TRBJ2-3; 16 bases fit TRBD2. V lost 4 bases and J lost 7; bases outside the gene matches: 8. Germline loops: CDR1 SEHNR, CDR2 FQNEAQ (reference sequence). This CDR3 contains 17 residues. CDR3 region: CASSSGTSGGELNTQYF. CDR3 DNA sequence: TGTGCCAGCAGCTCCGGGACTAGCGGGGGGGAGCTGAATACGCAGTATTTT. Filled out from reference TRBV7-9 and TRBJ2-3, the complete variable domain reads DTGVSQNPRHKITKRGQNVTFRCDPISEHNRLYWYRQTLGQGPEFLTYFQNEAQLEKSRLLSDRFSAERPKGSFSTLEIQRTEQGDSAMYLCASSSGTSGGELNTQYFGPGTRLTVL.

This clone was seen a handful of times. The chain is built from TRBV7-8 and TRBJ2-7; TRBD1 might be the D (5 bases). CDR3 length: 18 amino acids. Trimming cost V 5 bases and J 0 bases, with 23 bases left between them. The germline V gene has CDR1 SGHVS and CDR2 FQNEAQ. This chain's CDR3 is CASSAHILQGSSSYEQYF. The CDR3 region has the DNA TGTGCCAGCAGCGCACATATTCTCCAGGGTTCAAGCTCCTACGAGCAGTACTTC.

This chain connects TRBV12-3 or TRBV12-4 to TRBJ1-1; no definite D call. The ends were cut back, 3 bases at V and 8 bases at J, with 10 bases in the middle. CDR3 length equals 12 residues. The CDR3: CASSLPDIEAFF. DNA of the CDR3: TGTGCCAGCAGTTTGCCCGACATAGAAGCTTTCTTT.

J is TRBJ2-5 and V is TRBV6-5, with TRBD2 identical over 12 bases. The trim removed 5 bases at V and 5 bases at J, leaving 6 bases unmatched. Germline CDR1 is MNHEY and CDR2 is SVGAGI. This CDR3 has 15 amino acids. This CDR3 is CASSRGGTSGETQYF. CDR3 coding DNA: TGTGCCAGCAGTAGGGGGGGGACTAGCGGGGAGACCCAGTACTTC.

The chain links TRBV14 to TRBJ1-1; 7 bases map to TRBD1. V shed 4 bases, J shed 4 bases, and the junction held 12 bases outside the gene matches. This CDR3 has 16 amino acids. Germline V gene data show CDR1 as SGHDN and CDR2 as FVKESK. The CDR3 DNA reads as TGTGCCAGCAGCCTTAGGACAGGATTAAGAAGCACTGAAGCTTTCTTT. Its protein is CASSLRTGLRSTEAFF.

The chain combines TRBV6-4 with TRBJ2-2; 7 bases line up with TRBD2. Germline CDR1 is MRHNA and CDR2 is SNTAGT. Trimming took 2 bases from V and 6 from J; bases not matched to a gene: 3. The CDR3 length is 14 residues. CDR3 sequence: CASSDIGGSGELFF. CDR3 in DNA: TGTGCCAGCAGTGACATCGGGGGGTCCGGGGAGCTGTTTTTT.